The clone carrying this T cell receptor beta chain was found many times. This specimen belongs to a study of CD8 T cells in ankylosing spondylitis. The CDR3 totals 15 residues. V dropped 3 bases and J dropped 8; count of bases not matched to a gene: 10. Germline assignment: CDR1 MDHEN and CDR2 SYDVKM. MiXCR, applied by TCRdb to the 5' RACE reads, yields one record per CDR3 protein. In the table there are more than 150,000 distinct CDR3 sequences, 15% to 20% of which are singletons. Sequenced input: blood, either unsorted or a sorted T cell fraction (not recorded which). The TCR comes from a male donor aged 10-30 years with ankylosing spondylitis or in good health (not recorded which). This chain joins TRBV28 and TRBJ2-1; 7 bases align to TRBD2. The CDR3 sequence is CASSLGTGGIDEQFF. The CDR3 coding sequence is TGTGCCAGCAGTTTGGGAACCGGGGGGATCGATGAGCAGTTCTTC. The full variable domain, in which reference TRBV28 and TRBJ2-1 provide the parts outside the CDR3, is DVKVTQSSRYLVKRTGEKVFLECVQDMDHENMFWYRQDPGLGLRLIYFSYDVKMKEKGDIPEGYSVSREKKERFSLILESASTNQTSMYLCASSLGTGGIDEQFFGPGTRLTVL.